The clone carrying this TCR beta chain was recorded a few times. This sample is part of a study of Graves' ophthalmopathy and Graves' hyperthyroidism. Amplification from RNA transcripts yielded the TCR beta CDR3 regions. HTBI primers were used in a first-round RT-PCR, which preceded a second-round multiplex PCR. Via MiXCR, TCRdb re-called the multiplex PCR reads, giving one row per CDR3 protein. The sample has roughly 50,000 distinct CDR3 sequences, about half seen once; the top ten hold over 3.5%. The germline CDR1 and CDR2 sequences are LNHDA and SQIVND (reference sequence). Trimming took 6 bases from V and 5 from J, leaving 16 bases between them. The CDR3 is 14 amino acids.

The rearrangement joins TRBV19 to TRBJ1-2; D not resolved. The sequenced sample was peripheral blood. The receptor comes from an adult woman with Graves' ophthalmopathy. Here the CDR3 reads CASRGSDGAYGYTF. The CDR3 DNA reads TGTGCCAGTAGGGGAAGTGACGGAGCATATGGCTACACCTTC.